The present TCR beta chain was sequenced within a study of CD8 T cells in ankylosing spondylitis. For TCR beta, libraries came from quantitative 5'-RACE with molecular barcodes. TCRdb processed the 5' RACE reads anew with MiXCR; each CDR3 protein has one entry. The sample contains approximately 550,000 distinct CDR3 sequences, about 13% of which appear only once. CDR3 length equals 13 residues. V lost 5 bases and J 4 bases, leaving 11 bases between the germline ends. Germline V gene lookup returns CDR1 MNHNY and CDR2 SVGAGI (reference sequence). Notes on the study in general: Disease-linked clones, CD8+, were relatively rare in peripheral blood. Seemingly characteristic of ankylosing spondylitis blood was a TCR beta motif consisting of eight highly homologous variants. Reportedly, significant enrichment of disease-linked clones occurred in matched ankylosing spondylitis synovial fluid.

Concerning this clonotype itself: Antigen: not known.

This clonotype originated in a male donor with ankylosing spondylitis. Sequenced input: blood, either unsorted or a sorted T cell fraction (not recorded which). The chain joins TRBV6-6 to TRBJ1-1; D ambiguous. The CDR3 region is CASSPYSPTEAFF. In DNA, the CDR3 is TGTGCCAGCAGTCCTTACTCCCCCACTGAAGCTTTCTTT.